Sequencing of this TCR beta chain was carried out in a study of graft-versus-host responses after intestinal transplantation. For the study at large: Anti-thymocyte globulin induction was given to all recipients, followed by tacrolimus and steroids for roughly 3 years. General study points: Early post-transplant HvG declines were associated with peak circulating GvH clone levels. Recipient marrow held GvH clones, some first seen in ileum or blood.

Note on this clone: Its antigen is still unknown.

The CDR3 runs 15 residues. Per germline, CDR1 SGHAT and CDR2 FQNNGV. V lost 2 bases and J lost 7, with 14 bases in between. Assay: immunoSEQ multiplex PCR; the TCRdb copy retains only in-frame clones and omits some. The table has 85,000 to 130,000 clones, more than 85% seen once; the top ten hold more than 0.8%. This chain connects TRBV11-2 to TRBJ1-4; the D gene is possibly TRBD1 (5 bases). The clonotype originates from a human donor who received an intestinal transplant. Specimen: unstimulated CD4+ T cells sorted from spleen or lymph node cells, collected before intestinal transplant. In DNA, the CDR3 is TGTGCCAGCAGCTTATTGTCGGGTCAGGGTGAAAAACTGTTTTTT. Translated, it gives CASSLLSGQGEKLFF. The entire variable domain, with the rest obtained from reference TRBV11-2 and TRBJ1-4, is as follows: EAGVAQSPRYKIIEKRQSVAFWCNPISGHATLYWYQQILGQGPKLLIQFQNNGVVDDSQLPKDRFSAERLKGVDSTLKIQPAKLEDSAVYLCASSLLSGQGEKLFFGSGTQLSVL.